Below, 11 T cell receptor beta chains from the same sample are listed, as sequenced in a study of tumor-infiltrating lymphocytes in primary liver carcinoma listed by TCRdb under 2017. The reads were generated on an Illumina HiSeq 2500. TCRbeta-specific cDNA was reverse-transcribed from approximately 0.5 ug total RNA using a constant-region primer and ProtoScript II reverse transcriptase. Construction of the TCRbeta libraries relied on three nested rounds of multiplex PCR, following a slightly modified ARM-PCR procedure. Multiplex TRBV1-TRBV30 forward primers and a Cbeta reverse primer were used in the first two PCR rounds, each of which was run for 9 to 11 cycles. The public reads were run again by TCRdb, first through fastp at Q25 and then through MiXCR, and only productive beta chains were kept. Each CDR3 protein gets just one entry, which takes the most common genes and DNA from the rows behind it. The sample table records tens of thousands of distinct CDR3 sequences; about 70% of these occur just once. Roughly 24% of the sample is in the top ten clones.

Without any cell sorting, total RNA and DNA were co-extracted from around 18-30 mg of bulk tissue using the AllPrep DNA/RNA mini kit. Source material: liver tumor tissue from sampling region 3. The sample's cell subset or site label is to be understood as: tumor region T3, left-lateral pole. These receptors were taken from a man between 35 and 55 years old with primary liver carcinoma and hepatitis B virus infection.

This clonotype was counted a single time. Being one base from a much bigger clone, this may be a read error. The V gene is TRBV28, the J gene TRBJ2-7, with TRBD2 as a possible D gene (6 bases). CDR3 length: 12 amino acids. Germline V gene data show CDR1 as MDHEN and CDR2 as SYDVKM. CDR3 residues: CASSPTRGELYF. In nucleotides, the CDR3 is TGTGCCAGCAGCCCCACGCGGGGCGAGCTGTACTTC.

A remark on this clonotype: The junction departs from germline at one end; a sequencing error may be responsible. The chain joins TRBV5-5 to TRBJ2-7; no clear D gene. The CDR3 length is 13 residues. The V gene's germline CDR1 is SGHKS and CDR2 YYEKEE (reference sequence). The CDR3, as DNA: TGTGACAGCAGCTTGGGTCCTTCCTACGAGCAGTACTTC. It encodes CDSSLGPSYEQYF.

This clonotype was seen once. A much larger clone lies one base from this, so it may be a read error. The chain is built from TRBV30 and TRBJ1-5, with no clear D. Germline assignment: CDR1 GTSNPN and CDR2 SVGIG (reference sequence). V lost 5 bases and J lost 0, with 17 bases in between. The CDR3 loop spans 16 amino acids. As DNA, the CDR3 is TGTGCCTGGGGTGAAGCCGGGTCAGCTAGCAATCAGCCCCAGCATTTT. This codes for CAWGEAGSASNQPQHF.

A note on this clonotype: A clone one base away is much larger, so this may be a read error. The CDR3 nucleotides are TGTGCCAGCATGGCCGGGGGGAACACTGAAGCTTCCTTT. Encoded protein: CASMAGGNTEASF. This sequence joins TRBV28 and TRBJ1-1; D is possibly TRBD1 (5 bases). The CDR3 has 13 residues. The germline V gene encodes CDR1 MDHEN and CDR2 SYDVKM.

Regarding this clonotype: At one boundary the junction diverges from the germline segment, which might be a read error. This rearrangement joins TRBV6-6 to TRBJ1-5; tentatively, D is TRBD1 (5 bases). CDR1 and CDR2 (germline): MNHNY, SVGAGI (reference sequence). This CDR3 is 17 amino acids long. The CDR3 region has the DNA TGTGCCAGTAGTTCCCTCGGGGGGGGAATAAGCAATCAGCCCCAGCATTTT. It yields the protein CASSSLGGGISNQPQHF.

A remark on this clonotype: Its ends do not fully match the called genes, so a read error is possible. The DNA for the CDR3 is TGCGCTAGCATCGGGCCTAGCCAGAAATCCTACAATGAGCGGTTCTTC. This sequence encodes CASIGPSQKSYNERFF. The rearrangement uses TRBV10-2 and TRBJ2-1, with D perhaps matching TRBD2 (5 bases). The CDR3 sequence is 16 residues long. Per the germline V gene, CDR1 is WSHSY and CDR2 is SAAADI.

This clonotype was picked up one time. At one end, the junction sequence differs from germline, possibly due to a read error. The J gene is TRBJ2-3, the V gene TRBV11-2; D is perhaps TRBD1 or TRBD2 (5 bases each). The CDR3 covers 13 residues. Germline CDR1 reads SGHAT; CDR2 reads FQNNGV. The CDR3 protein is CASSQYGADTQYF. For the CDR3, the DNA is TGTGCCAGCAGCCAATACGGGGCAGATACACAGTATTTT.

In its sample, this clonotype was seen a few times. It may be a read error: a sequence one base away is much more abundant. V and J are TRBV6-1 and TRBJ2-3; D ambiguous. Trimming stripped 2 bases from V and 2 bases from J, with 17 bases between. Germline lookup yields CDR1 MNHNS and CDR2 SASEGT. The CDR3 is 17 residues long. CDR3 residues: CASSEPGRAANTDTQYF. Written as DNA, the CDR3 is TGTGCCAGCAGTGAACCCGGAAGGGCCGCTAACACAGATACGCAGTATTTT.

On this clonotype: At one end the junction does not follow the germline gene, possibly because of a read error. The chain recombines TRBV14 with TRBJ2-7; the D gene is possibly TRBD2 (6 bases). Per germline, CDR1 SGHDN and CDR2 FVKESK. The CDR3 contains 13 residues. The CDR3 coding sequence is TGTGCCGGCAGGATGGGAGGACTCATGGAGCAGTACTTC. Protein sequence: CAGRMGGLMEQYF.

Notes on this clonotype: A read error may produce the germline difference seen at one junction end. The chain is built from TRBV11-2 and TRBJ1-2, with TRBD1 as a possible D gene (5 bases). Germline V lookup: CDR1 SGHAT, CDR2 FQNNGV. The length of the CDR3 is 13 residues. CDR3 coding DNA: TGTGGCAGCAGCTCAGAGGGGAACTATGGCTACGCCTTC. It is translated as CGSSSEGNYGYAF.

For this clonotype: The CDR3 end shows no conserved phenylalanine or tryptophan, and so a read error is likely. The genes are TRBV29-1 and TRBJ1-2; D remains ambiguous. CDR1 and CDR2 (germline): SQVTM, ANQGSEA. CDR3 length equals 13 residues. The CDR3 region has the DNA TGCAGCGTTGAAGATGGTTACGGCTATGGTTACACCCTC. It encodes CSVEDGYGYGYTL.